A selection of T cell receptor beta chains follows, all from one sample in a study of blood T cells in healthy people across ages. TCRdb called the 5' RACE reads again in MiXCR, with one record for every CDR3 protein. The sample carries approximately 780,000 distinct CDR3 sequences, around a quarter recorded once. A further study also used this sample, focusing on T cells of mothers and their children.

The sequencing sample was made of blood. The source of these receptors is a boy younger than 18 in good health. The CDR3 runs from the conserved cysteine through the conserved F or W. The D gene is left open where the match is weak. Rows may omit the clone size; those that give it use once, few, many or a size class.

>TRBJ2-5|TRBD2|TRBV20-1|.
TGCAGTGCTAGTAACAATGGACTAGCGGGGGAGATCGATCAAGAGACCCAGTACTTC
CSASNNGLAGEIDQETQYF
>TRBJ1-4|.|TRBV5-1|few
TGCGCCAGCAGCCCCAACTCGGGGAATGAAAAACTGTTTTTT
CASSPNSGNEKLFF
>TRBJ2-1|.|TRBV18|few
TGTGCCAGCTCAATCGGGGGTGCCCACAATGAGCAGTTCTTC
CASSIGGAHNEQFF
>TRBJ1-4|.|TRBV25-1|.
TGTGCCAGCAGTGAATCCGAGGCGCAAGGTGAAAAACTGTTTTTT
CASSESEAQGEKLFF
>TRBJ1-6|.|TRBV11-2|few
TGTGCCAGCAGCTCTAGGAGGCTGGGGACACCCCTCCACTTT
CASSSRRLGTPLHF
>TRBJ2-5|.|TRBV7-9|.
TGTGCCAGCAGCCCCATGGGCCAAGAGACCCAGTACTTC
CASSPMGQETQYF
>TRBJ2-5|TRBD1|TRBV15|.
TGTGCCACCAGCAGAGATGTAAGGGGGACAGGGATAGAAGAGACCCAGTACTTC
CATSRDVRGTGIEETQYF
>TRBJ2-1|.|TRBV7-3|few
TGTGCCAGCAACCATCACGGCCCCCCCTCCTACAATGAGCAGTTCTTC
CASNHHGPPSYNEQFF
>TRBJ2-7|.|TRBV10-3|.
TGTGCCATCAGTGAATTAGAAGCCTACGAGCAGTACTTC
CAISELEAYEQYF
>TRBJ2-2|.|TRBV29-1|.
TGCAGCGTCTTCTCGAGTTCTGGGGAGCTGTTTTTT
CSVFSSSGELFF
>TRBJ1-2|TRBD1|TRBV4-1|few
TGCGCCAGCAGCCAAGTTGGGACAGGGGAAGGCTATGGCTACACCTTC
CASSQVGTGEGYGYTF
>TRBJ1-6|.|TRBV10-3|.
TGTGCCATCAGTGAGAGAGGGGCCAATTCACCCCTCCACTTT
CAISERGANSPLHF